This entry describes one T cell receptor beta chain. This sample is drawn from a study of blood T cell repertoires in COVID-19. In the study overall: Italy, Spain and the United States were the sources of the convalescent and acute COVID-19 samples. Nucleic acid was either cDNA or gDNA, and it came from T cells, B-cell-depleted T cells, or PBMCs.

As originally analysed: Quantification of nucleated cells was approximated via reference gene primer amplification. Sequenced by immunoSEQ multiplex PCR; TCRdb stores in-frame clones only, minus some. V, J and clone size derive from that table, while D and trimming were established from the DNA sequence. The table shows 200,000 to 250,000 clones, with 82% occurring only once. CDR3 length: 11 amino acids. Deletions cut 7 bases from V and 11 bases from J, with 12 bases between. Germline V gene data show CDR1 as MNHEY and CDR2 as SVGAGI. The TCR comes from a woman younger than 35 with acute or convalescent COVID-19. The sequenced material came from peripheral blood. V usage is TRBV6-5 and J usage is TRBJ2-1, with TRBD1 as a possible D gene (5 bases). This CDR3 reads CASTQGIKQFF. CDR3 DNA: TGTGCCAGCACCCAGGGTATAAAGCAGTTCTTC.